This TCR beta chain came from a study of blood T cells in healthy people across ages. Study-level findings and limits: The donors' CMV status was not determined, possibly confounding changes in expanded clonotypes.

V shed 3 bases and J 3 bases; nucleotides not matched to a gene: 9. This CDR3 contains 16 residues. CDR1 SGHRS and CDR2 YFSETQ come from the germline V gene. With regard to this clonotype: What it binds is not known.

A second roughly 6 to 12 cycle PCR used barcoded and J-beta primers. Every cDNA molecule carried a tag from a template-switch adaptor bearing 12 random nucleotides. Per-sample output comprised a minimum of 2.5 million paired-end reads containing CDR3. TCRdb re-analysed the 5' RACE reads in MiXCR, keeping a single row per CDR3 protein. This sample has 1.5 million to 2 million distinct CDR3 sequences, with roughly 43% found just once. This sequence originates from a human donor in good health. The chain joins TRBV5-1 to TRBJ2-3; 8 positions agree with TRBD1. The sample was blood. CDR3 amino acids: CASSSGQGGGTDTQYF. The CDR3 region has the DNA TGCGCCAGCAGCTCTGGACAGGGAGGAGGTACAGATACGCAGTATTTT.